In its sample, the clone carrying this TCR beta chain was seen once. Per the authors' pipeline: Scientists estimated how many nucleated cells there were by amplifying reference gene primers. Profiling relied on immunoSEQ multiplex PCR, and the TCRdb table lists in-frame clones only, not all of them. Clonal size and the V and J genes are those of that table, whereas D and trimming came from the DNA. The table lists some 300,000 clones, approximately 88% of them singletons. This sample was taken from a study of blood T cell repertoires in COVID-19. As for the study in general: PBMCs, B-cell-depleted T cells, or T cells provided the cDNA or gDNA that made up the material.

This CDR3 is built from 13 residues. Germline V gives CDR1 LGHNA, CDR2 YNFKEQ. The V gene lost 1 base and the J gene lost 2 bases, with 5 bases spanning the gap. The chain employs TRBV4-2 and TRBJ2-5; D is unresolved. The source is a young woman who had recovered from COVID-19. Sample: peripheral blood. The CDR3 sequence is CASSQAFQETQYF. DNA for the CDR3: TGTGCCAGCAGCCAAGCCTTTCAAGAGACCCAGTACTTC.